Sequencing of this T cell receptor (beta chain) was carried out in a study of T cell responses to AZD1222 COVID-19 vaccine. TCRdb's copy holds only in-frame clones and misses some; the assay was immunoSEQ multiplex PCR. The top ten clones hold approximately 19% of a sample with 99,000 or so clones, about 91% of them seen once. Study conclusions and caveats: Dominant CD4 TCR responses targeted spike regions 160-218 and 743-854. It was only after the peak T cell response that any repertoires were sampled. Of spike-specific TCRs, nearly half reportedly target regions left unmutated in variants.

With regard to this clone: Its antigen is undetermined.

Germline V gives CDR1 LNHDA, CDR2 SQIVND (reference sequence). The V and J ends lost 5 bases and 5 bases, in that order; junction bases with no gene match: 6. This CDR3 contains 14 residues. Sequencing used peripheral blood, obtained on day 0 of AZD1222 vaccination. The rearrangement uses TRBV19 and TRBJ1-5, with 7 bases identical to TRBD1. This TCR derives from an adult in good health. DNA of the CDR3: TGTGCCAGTAGTCAGGGGGTAGGCTATCAGCCCCAGCATTTT. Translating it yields CASSQGVGYQPQHF.